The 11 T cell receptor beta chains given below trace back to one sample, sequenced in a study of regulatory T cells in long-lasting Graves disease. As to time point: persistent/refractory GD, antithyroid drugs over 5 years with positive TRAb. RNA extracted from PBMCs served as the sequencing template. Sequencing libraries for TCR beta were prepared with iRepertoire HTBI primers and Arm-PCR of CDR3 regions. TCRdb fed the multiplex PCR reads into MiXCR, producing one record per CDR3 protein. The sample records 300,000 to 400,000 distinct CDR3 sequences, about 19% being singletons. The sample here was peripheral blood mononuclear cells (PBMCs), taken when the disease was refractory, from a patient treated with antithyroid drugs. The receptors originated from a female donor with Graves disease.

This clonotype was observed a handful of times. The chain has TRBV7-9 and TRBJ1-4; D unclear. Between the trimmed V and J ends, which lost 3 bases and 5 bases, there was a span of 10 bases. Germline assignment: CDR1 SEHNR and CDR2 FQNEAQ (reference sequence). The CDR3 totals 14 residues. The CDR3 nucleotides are TGTGCCAGCAGCTTCTATGACCAAAATGAAAAACTGTTTTTT. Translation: CASSFYDQNEKLFF.

CDR3 protein: CASSLRQGSGEQYF. The CDR3 bases are TGTGCCAGCAGTCTCCGACAGGGTTCAGGCGAGCAGTACTTC. The chain couples TRBV6-1 to TRBJ2-7; 7 nucleotides match TRBD1. CDR3 length equals 14 residues. Germline CDR1 and CDR2: MNHNS and SASEGT. The junction had 10 bases not matched to a gene; V was cut back by 5 bases and J by 6 bases.

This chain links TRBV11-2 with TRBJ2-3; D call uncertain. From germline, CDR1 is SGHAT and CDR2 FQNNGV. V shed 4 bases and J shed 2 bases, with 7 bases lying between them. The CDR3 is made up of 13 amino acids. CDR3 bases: TGTGCCAGCAGCTCCGTGCCCACAGATACGCAGTATTTT. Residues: CASSSVPTDTQYF.

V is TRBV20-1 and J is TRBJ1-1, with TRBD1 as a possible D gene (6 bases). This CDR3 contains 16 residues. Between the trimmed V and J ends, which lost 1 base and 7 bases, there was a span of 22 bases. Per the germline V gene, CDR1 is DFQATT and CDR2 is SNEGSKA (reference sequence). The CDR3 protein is CSARGPGGAFEGEAFF. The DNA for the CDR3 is TGCAGTGCTAGAGGCCCCGGGGGCGCGTTCGAGGGTGAAGCTTTCTTT.

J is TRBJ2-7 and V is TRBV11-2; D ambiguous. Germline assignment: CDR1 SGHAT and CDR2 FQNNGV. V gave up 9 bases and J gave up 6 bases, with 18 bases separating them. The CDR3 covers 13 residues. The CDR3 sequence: CASSSGPLGEQYF. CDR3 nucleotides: TGTGCCAGTAGTTCAGGACCTCTAGGCGAGCAGTACTTC.

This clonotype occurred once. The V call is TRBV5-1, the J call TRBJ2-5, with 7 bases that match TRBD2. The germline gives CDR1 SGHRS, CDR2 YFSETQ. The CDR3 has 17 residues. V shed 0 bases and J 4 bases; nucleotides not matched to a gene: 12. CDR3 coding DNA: TGCGCCAGCAGCTTGGCTAGCGGAGGTACGACCGGAGAGACCCAGTACTTC. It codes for CASSLASGGTTGETQYF. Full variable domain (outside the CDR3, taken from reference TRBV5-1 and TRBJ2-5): KAGVTQTPRYLIKTRGQQVTLSCSPISGHRSVSWYQQTPGQGLQFLFEYFSETQRNKGNFPGRFSGRQFSNSRSEMNVSTLELGDSALYLCASSLASGGTTGETQYFGPGTRLLVL.

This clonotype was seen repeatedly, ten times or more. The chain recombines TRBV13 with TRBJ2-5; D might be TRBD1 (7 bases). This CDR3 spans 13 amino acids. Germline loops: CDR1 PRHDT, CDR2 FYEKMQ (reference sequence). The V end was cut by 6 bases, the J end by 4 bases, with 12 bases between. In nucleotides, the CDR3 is TGTGCCAGCAGACAGGGGAGGAGAGAGACCCAGTACTTC. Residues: CASRQGRRETQYF.

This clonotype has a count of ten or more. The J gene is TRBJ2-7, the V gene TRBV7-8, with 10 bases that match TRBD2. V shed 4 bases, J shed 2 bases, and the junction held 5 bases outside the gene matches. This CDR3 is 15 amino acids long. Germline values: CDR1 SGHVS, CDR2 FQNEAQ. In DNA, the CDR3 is TGTGCCAGCAGCTCCAACCTAGCGGGAGCCTACGAGCAGTACTTC. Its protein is CASSSNLAGAYEQYF. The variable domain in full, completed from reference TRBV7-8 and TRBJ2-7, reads GAGVSQSPRYKVAKRGQDVALRCDPISGHVSLFWYQQALGQGPEFLTYFQNEAQLDKSGLPSDRFFAERPEGSVSTLKIQRTQQEDSAVYLCASSSNLAGAYEQYFGPGTRLTVT.

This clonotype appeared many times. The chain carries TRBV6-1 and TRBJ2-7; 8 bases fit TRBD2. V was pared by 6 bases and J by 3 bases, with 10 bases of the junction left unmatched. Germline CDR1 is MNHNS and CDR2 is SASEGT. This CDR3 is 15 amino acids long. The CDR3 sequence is CASRPGLAGNYEQYF. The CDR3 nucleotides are TGTGCCAGCAGACCCGGGCTAGCGGGTAACTACGAGCAGTACTTC.

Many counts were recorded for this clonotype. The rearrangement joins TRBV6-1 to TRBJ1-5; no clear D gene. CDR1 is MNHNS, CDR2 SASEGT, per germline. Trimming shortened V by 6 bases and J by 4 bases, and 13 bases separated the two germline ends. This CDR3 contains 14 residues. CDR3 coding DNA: TGTGCCAGCAGGGCCAAAAATCGGAATCAGCCCCAGCATTTT. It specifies CASRAKNRNQPQHF.

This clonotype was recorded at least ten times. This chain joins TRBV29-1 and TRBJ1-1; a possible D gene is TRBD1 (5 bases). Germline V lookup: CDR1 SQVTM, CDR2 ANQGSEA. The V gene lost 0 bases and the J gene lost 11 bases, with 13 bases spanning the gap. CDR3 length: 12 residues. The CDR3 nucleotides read TGCAGCGTTGAAGATCTTCAGGGTCCGGCTTTCTTT. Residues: CSVEDLQGPAFF. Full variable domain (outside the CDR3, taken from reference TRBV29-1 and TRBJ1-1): SAVISQKPSRDICQRGTSLTIQCQVDSQVTMMFWYRQQPGQSLTLIATANQGSEATYESGFVIDKFPISRPNLTFSTLTVSNMSPEDSSIYLCSVEDLQGPAFFGQGTRLTVV.